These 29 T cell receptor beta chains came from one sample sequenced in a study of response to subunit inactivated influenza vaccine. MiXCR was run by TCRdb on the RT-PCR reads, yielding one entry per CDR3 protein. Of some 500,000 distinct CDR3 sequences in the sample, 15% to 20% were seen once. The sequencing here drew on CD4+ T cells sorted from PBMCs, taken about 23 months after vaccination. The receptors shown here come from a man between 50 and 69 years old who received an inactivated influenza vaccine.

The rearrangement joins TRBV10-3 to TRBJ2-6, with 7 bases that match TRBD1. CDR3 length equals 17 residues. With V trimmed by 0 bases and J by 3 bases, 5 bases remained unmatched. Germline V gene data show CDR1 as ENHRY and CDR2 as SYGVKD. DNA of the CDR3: TGTGCCATCAGTGAGTCCTTAGGGGGCCATGGGGCCAACGTCCTGACTTTC. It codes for CAISESLGGHGANVLTF.

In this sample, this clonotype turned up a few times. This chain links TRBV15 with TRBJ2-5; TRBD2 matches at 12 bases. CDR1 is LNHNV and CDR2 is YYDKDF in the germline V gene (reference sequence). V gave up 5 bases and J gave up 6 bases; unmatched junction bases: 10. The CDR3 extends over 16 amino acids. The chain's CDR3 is CATSFNLAGGQKTQYF. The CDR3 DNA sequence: TGTGCCACCAGCTTCAACCTAGCGGGGGGGCAGAAGACCCAGTACTTC.

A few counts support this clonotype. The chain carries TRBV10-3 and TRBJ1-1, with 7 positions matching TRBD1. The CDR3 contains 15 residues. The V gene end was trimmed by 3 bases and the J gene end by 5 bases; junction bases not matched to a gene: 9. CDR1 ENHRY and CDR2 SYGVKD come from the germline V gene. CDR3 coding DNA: TGTGCCATCAGTGAAGAAGACAGGGTTTGGACTGAAGCTTTCTTT. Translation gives CAISEEDRVWTEAFF.

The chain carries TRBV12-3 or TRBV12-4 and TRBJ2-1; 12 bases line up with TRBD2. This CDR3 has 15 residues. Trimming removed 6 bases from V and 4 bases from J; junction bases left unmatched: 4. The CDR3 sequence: CASRGLAGAYNEQFF. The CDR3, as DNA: TGTGCCAGCAGGGGACTAGCGGGCGCTTACAATGAGCAGTTCTTC.

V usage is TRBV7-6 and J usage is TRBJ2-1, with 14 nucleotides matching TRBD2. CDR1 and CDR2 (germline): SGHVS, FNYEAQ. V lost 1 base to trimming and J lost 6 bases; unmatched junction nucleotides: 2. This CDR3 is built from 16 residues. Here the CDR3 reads CASSLEGLAGANEQFF. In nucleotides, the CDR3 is TGTGCCAGCAGCTTAGAGGGACTAGCGGGGGCCAATGAGCAGTTCTTC. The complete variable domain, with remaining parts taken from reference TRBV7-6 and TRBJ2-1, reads GAGVSQSPRYKVTKRGQDVALRCDPISGHVSLYWYRQALGQGPEFLTYFNYEAQQDKSGLPNDRFSAERPEGSISTLTIQRTEQRDSAMYRCASSLEGLAGANEQFFGPGTRLTVL.

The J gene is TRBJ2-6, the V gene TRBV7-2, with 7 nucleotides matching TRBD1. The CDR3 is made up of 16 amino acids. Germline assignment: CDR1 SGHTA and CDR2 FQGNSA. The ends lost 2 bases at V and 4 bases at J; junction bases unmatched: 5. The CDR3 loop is CASSLKGAVGANVLTF. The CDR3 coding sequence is TGTGCCAGCAGCTTAAAGGGGGCAGTCGGGGCCAACGTCCTGACTTTC.

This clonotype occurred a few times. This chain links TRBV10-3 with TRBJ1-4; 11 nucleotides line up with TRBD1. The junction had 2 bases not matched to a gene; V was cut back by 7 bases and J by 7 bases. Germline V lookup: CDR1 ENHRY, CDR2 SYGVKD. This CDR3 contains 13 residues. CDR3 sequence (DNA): TGTGCCATCAAAGGACAGGGGGCTGAAAAACTGTTTTTT. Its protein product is CAIKGQGAEKLFF.

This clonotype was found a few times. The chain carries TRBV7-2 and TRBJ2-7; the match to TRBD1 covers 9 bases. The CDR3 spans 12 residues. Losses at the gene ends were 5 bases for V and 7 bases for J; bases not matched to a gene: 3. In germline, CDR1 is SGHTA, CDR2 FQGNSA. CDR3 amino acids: CASSGGQGEQYF. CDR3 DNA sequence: TGTGCCAGCAGCGGGGGACAGGGTGAGCAGTACTTC.

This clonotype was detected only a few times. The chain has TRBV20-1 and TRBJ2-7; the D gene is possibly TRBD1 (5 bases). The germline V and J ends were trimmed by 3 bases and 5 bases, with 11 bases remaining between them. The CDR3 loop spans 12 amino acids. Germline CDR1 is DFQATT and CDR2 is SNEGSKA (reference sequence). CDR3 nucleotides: TGCAGTGCTAGGAGGCAGGGCCACGAGCAGTACTTC. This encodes CSARRQGHEQYF.

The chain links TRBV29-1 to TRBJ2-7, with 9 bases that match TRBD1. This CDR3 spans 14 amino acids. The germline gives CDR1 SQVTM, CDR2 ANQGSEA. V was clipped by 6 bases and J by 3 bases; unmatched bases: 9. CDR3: CSVAPGQGFYEQYF. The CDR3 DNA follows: TGCAGCGTCGCACCGGGACAGGGCTTCTACGAGCAGTACTTC.

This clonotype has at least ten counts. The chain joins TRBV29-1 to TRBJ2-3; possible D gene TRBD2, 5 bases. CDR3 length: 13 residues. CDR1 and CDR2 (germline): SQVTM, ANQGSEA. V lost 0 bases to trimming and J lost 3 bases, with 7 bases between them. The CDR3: CSVEDRRTDTQYF. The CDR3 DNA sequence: TGCAGCGTTGAAGATAGGAGGACAGATACGCAGTATTTT.

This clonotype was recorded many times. The CDR3 reads CASSVEHSGANVLTF. CDR3 nucleotide sequence: TGTGCCAGCAGCGTAGAACACTCTGGGGCCAACGTCCTGACTTTC. The chain employs TRBV9 and TRBJ2-6; D uncertain. The germline CDR1 and CDR2 sequences are SGDLS and YYNGEE. The CDR3 contains 15 residues. V was clipped by 0 bases and J by 0 bases, with 4 bases between them.

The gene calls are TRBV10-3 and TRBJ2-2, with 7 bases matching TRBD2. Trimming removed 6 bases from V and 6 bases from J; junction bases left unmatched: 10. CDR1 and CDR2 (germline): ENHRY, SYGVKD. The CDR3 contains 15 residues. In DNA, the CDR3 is TGTGCCATCAGAAAAGGACTAGGAGGTGCCGGGGAGCTGTTTTTT. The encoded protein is CAIRKGLGGAGELFF.

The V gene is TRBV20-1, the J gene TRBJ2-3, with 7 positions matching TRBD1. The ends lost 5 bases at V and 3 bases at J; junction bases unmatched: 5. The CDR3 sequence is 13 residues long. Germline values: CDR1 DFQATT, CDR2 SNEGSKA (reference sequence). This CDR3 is CSAVRDSTDTQYF. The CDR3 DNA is TGCAGTGCTGTCCGGGACAGTACAGATACGCAGTATTTT.

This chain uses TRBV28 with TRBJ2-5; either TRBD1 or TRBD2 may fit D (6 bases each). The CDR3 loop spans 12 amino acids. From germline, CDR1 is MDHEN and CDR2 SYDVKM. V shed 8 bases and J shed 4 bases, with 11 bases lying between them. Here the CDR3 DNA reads TGTGCCAGCTCGGGGGCCGGAGAGACCCAGTACTTC. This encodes CASSGAGETQYF.

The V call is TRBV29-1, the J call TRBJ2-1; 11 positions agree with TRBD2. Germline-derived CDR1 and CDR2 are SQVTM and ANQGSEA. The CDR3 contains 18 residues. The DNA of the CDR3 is TGCAGTGCGTTGGGTAGCGGGAGGGCCCGGCCGCCGCACAATGAGCAGTTCTTC. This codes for CSALGSGRARPPHNEQFF.

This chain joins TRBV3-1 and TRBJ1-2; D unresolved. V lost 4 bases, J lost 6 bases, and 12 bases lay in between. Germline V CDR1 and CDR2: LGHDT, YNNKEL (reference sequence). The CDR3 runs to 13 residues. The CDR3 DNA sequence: TGTGCCAGCAGCCCGCGGGCCGCGGATGGCTACACCTTC. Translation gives CASSPRAADGYTF.

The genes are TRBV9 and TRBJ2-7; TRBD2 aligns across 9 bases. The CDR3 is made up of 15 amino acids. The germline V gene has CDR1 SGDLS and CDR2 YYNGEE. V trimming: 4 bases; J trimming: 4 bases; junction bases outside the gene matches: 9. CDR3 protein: CASSSYSGRPYEQYF. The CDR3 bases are TGTGCCAGCAGCTCCTACAGCGGGAGGCCTTACGAGCAGTACTTC.

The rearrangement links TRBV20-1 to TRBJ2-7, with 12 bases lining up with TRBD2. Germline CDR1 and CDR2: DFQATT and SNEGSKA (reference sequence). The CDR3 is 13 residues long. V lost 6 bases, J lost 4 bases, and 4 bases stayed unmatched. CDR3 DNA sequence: TGCAGTGCGAAGACTAGCGGGAGTTACGAGCAGTACTTC. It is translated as CSAKTSGSYEQYF.

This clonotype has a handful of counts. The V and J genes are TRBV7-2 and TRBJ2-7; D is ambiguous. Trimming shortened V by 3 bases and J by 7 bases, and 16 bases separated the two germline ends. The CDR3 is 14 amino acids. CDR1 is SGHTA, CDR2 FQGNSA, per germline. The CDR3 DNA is TGTGCCAGCAGCTTCGTCCAAACGTTGGGGGAGCAGTACTTC. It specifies CASSFVQTLGEQYF. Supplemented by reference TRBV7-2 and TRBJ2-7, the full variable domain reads GAGVSQSPSNKVTEKGKDVELRCDPISGHTALYWYRQSLGQGLEFLIYFQGNSAPDKSGLPSDRFSAERTGGSVSTLTIQRTQQEDSAVYLCASSFVQTLGEQYFGPGTRLTVT.

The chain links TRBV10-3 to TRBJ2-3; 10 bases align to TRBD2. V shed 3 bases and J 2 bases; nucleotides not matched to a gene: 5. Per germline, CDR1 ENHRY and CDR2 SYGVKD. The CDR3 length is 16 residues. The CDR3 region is CAISEGSGRTTDTQYF. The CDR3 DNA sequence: TGTGCCATCAGTGAAGGTAGCGGGAGGACCACAGATACGCAGTATTTT.

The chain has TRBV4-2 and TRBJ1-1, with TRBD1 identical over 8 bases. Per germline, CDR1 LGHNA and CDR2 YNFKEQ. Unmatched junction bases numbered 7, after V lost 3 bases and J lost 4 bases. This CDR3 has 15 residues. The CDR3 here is CASSHDRGWGTEAFF. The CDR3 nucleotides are TGTGCCAGCAGCCACGACAGGGGATGGGGCACTGAAGCTTTCTTT.

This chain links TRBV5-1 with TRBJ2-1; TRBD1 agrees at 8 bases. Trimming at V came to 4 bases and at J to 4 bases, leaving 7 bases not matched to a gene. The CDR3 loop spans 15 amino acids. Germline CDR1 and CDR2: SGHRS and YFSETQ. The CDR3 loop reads CASSRGTGDYNEQFF. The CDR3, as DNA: TGCGCCAGCAGCCGGGGGACAGGAGATTACAATGAGCAGTTCTTC.

CDR3 amino acids: CSVIGTSPGELFF. CDR3 in DNA: TGCAGCGTGATCGGGACCTCCCCCGGGGAGCTGTTTTTT. The chain recombines TRBV29-1 with TRBJ2-2; D may correspond to TRBD1 or TRBD2 (5 bases each). The germline gives CDR1 SQVTM, CDR2 ANQGSEA. Trimming took 6 bases from V and 6 from J, leaving 14 bases between them. This CDR3 spans 13 amino acids.

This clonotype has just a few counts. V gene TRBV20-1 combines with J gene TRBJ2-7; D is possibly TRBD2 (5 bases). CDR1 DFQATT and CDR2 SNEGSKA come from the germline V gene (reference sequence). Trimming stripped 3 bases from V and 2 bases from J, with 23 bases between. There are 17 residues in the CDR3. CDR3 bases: TGCAGTGCTAGCCCCCGAGTCGGGGAGAGAAGGGCCTACGAGCAGTACTTC. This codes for CSASPRVGERRAYEQYF.

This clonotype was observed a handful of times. CDR3 sequence reads: CASSLNRAPGNTQYF. Here the CDR3 DNA reads TGTGCCAGCAGCCTCAACCGGGCTCCGGGAAATACGCAGTATTTT. The chain employs TRBV7-2 and TRBJ2-3; a weak D match, TRBD2 (5 bases). The ends were cut back, 5 bases at V and 7 bases at J, with 19 bases in the middle. In germline, CDR1 is SGHTA, CDR2 FQGNSA. This CDR3 has 15 amino acids.

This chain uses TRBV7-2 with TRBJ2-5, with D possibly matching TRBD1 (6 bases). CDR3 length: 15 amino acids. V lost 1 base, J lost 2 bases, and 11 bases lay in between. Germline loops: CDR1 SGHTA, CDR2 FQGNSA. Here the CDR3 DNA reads TGTGCCAGCAGCTTAGGGGACAAGATACAAGAGACCCAGTACTTC. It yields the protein CASSLGDKIQETQYF.

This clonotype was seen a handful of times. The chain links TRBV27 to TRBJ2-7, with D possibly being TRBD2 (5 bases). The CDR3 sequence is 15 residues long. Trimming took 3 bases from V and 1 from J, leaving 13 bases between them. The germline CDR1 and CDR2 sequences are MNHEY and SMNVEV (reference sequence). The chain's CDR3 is CASSLGLQRSYEQYF. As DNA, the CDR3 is TGTGCCAGCAGTTTGGGTCTTCAGCGGTCCTACGAGCAGTACTTC.

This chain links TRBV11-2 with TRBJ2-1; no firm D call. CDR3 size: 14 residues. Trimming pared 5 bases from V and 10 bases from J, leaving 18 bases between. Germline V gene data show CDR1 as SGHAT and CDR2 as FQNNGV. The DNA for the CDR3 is TGTGCCAGCAGCCCAGCCGGTTTGCTAGAGGAGCAGTTCTTC. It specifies CASSPAGLLEEQFF. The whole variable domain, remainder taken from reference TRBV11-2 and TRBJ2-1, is EAGVAQSPRYKIIEKRQSVAFWCNPISGHATLYWYQQILGQGPKLLIQFQNNGVVDDSQLPKDRFSAERLKGVDSTLKIQPAKLEDSAVYLCASSPAGLLEEQFFGPGTRLTVL.